This TCR beta chain was sequenced in a study of type 1 regulatory T cells. Whole-study context: T-allo10 is an in vitro-generated, Tr1-enriched CD4 T cell product specific for alloantigen.

Points from the study as a whole: Compared with non-type 1 regulatory T cells, type 1 regulatory T cells showed a more restricted TCR repertoire.

This CDR3 is 16 amino acids long. Germline CDR1 and CDR2: SGHNT and YYREEE (reference sequence). Only a few counts were recorded for this clonotype. The antigen remains undetermined. A much bigger clone sits one base away, suggesting this may be a read error. TCRdb reprocessed the reads with MiXCR, giving one entry per CDR3 protein. The data show about 42,000 distinct CDR3 sequences, 9.5% to 15% seen once. Sequenced material: cultured non-Tr1 T cells, either the whole culture or a sorted T cell fraction (not recorded which). This receptor was taken from a human donor in good health. This sequence joins TRBV5-4 and TRBJ2-1; the match to TRBD2 covers 10 bases. In DNA, the CDR3 is TGTGCCGGCAGCTTGGCCCCGGGACTAGCGCCAAATGAGCAGTTCTTC. Protein: CAGSLAPGLAPNEQFF.